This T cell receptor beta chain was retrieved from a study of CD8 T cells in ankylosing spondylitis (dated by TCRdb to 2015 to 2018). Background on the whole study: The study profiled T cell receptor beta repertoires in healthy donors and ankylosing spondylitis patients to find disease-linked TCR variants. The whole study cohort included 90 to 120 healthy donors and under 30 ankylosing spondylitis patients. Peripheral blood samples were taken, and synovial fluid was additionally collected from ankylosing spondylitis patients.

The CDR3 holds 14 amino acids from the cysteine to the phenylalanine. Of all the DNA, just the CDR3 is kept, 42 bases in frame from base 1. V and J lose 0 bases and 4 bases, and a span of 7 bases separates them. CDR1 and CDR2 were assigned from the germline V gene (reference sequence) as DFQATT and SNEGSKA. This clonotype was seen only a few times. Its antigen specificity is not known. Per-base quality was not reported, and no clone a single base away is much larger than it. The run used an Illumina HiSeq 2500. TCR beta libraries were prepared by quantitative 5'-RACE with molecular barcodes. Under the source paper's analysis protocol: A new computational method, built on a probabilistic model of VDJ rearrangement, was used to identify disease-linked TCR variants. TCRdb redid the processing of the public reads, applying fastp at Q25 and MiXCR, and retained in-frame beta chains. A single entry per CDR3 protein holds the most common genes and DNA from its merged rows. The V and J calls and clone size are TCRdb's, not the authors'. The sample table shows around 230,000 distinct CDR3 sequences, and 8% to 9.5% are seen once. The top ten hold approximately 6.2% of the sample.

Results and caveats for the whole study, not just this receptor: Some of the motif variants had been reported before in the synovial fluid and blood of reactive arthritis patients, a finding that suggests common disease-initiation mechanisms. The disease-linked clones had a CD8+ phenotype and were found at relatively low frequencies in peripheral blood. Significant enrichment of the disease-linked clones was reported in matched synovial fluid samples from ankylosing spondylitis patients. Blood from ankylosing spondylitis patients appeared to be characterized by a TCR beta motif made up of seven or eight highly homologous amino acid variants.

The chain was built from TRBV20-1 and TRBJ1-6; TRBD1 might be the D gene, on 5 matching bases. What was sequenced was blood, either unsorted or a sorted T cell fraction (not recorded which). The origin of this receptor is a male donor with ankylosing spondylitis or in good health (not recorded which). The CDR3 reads CSAREGGYNSPLHF. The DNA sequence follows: TGCAGTGCTAGAGAGGGGGGGTATAATTCACCCCTCCACTTT.